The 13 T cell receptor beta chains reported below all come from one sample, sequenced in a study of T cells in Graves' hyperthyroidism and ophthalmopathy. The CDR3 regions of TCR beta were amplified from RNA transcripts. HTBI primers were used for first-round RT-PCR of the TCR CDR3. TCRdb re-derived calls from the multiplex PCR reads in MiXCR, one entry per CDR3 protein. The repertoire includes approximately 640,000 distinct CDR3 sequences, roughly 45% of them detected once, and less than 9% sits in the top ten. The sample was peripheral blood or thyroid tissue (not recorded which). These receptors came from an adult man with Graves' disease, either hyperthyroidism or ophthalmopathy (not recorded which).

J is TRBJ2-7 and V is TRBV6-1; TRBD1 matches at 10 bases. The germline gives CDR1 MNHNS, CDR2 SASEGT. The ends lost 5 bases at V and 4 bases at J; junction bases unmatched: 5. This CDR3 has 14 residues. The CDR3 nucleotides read TGTGCCAGCAGTCCGGGACAGGGGATTTACGAGCAGTACTTC. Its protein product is CASSPGQGIYEQYF.

The CDR3 DNA reads TGTGCCAGCAGTGAAGGGACGGAGATTTATAATTCACCCCTCCACTTT. Translating gives CASSEGTEIYNSPLHF. The V call is TRBV25-1, the J call TRBJ1-6, with a weak D call TRBD1 (5 bases). Germline-derived CDR1 and CDR2 are MGHDK and SYGVNS. Deletions cut 2 bases from V and 4 bases from J, with 12 bases between. The CDR3 contains 16 residues.

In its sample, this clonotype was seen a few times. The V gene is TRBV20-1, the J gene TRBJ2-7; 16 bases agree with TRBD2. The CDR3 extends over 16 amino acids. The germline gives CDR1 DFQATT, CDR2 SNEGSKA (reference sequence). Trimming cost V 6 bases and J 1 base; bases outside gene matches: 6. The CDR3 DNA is TGCAGTGCCCCCGGGACTAGCGGGGGGGTATCCTACGAGCAGTACTTC. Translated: CSAPGTSGGVSYEQYF.

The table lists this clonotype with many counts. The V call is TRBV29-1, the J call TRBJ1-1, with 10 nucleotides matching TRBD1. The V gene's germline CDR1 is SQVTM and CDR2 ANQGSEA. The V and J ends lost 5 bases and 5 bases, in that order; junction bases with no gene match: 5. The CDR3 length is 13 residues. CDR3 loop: CSVQPGQGTEAFF. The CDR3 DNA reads TGCAGCGTTCAACCGGGACAGGGGACTGAAGCTTTCTTT.

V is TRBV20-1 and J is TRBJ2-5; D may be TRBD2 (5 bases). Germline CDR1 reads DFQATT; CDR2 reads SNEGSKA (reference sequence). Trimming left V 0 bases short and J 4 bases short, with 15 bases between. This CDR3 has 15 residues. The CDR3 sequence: CSARDWTGKGETQYF. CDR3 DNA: TGCAGTGCTAGAGACTGGACTGGAAAGGGAGAGACCCAGTACTTC.

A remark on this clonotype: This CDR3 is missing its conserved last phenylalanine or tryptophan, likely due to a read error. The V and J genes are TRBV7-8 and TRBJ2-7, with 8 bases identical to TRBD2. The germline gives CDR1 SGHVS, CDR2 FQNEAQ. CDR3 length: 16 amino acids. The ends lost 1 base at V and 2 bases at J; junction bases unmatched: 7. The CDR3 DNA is TGTGCCAGCAGCTTAGGGTCCTGGCGGGGGGCCTACGAGCAGTACTTA. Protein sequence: CASSLGSWRGAYEQYL.

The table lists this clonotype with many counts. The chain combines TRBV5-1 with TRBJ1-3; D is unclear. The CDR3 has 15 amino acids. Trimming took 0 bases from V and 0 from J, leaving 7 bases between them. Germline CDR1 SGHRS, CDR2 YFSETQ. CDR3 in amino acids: CASSLEAYSGNTIYF. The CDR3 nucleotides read TGCGCCAGCAGCTTGGAGGCCTACTCTGGAAACACCATATATTTT.

The CDR3 nucleotides are TGCAGCGCGAGGGGGGCGAATTACGAGCAGTACTTC. It specifies CSARGANYEQYF. The chain combines TRBV29-1 with TRBJ2-7, with D perhaps given as TRBD1 or TRBD2 (6 bases each). The CDR3 spans 12 residues. Trimming took off 7 bases at V and 4 bases at J, with 14 bases between the two ends. From germline, CDR1 is SQVTM and CDR2 ANQGSEA.

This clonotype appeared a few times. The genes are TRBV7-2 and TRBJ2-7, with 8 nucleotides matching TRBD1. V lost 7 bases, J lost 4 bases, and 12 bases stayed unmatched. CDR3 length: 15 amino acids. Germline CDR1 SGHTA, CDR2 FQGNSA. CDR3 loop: CASMDMGRGLYEQYF. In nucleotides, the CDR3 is TGTGCCAGCATGGATATGGGCAGGGGGCTGTACGAGCAGTACTTC.

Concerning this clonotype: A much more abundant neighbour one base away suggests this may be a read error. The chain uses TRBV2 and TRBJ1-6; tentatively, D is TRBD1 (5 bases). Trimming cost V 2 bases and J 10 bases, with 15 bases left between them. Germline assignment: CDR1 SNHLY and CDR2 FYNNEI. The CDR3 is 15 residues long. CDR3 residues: CASSERGWVNSPLHF. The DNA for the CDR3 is TGTGCCAGCAGTGAAAGGGGTTGGGTCAACTCACCCCTCCACTTT. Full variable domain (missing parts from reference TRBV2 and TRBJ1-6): EPEVTQTPSHQVTQMGQEVILRCVPISNHLYFYWYRQILGQKVEFLVSFYNNEISEKSEIFDDQFSVERPDGSNFTLKIRSTKLEDSAMYFCASSERGWVNSPLHFGNGTRLTVT.

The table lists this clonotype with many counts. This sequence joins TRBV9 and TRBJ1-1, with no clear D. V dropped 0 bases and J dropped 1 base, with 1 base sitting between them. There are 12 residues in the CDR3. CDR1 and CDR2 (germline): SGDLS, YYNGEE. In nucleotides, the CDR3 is TGTGCCAGCAGCGTAGCGAACACTGAAGCTTTCTTT. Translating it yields CASSVANTEAFF.

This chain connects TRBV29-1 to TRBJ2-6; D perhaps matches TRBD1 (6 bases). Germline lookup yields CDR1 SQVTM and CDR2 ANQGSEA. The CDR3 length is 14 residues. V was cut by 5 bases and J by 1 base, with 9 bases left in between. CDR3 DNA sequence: TGCAGCGTTCTTACAGGGTCTGGGGCCAACGTCCTGACTTTC. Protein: CSVLTGSGANVLTF.

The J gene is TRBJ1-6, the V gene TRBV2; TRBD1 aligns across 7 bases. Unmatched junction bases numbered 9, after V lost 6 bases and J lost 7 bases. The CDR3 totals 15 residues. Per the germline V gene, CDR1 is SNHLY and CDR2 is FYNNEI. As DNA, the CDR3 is TGTGCCAGCAGCGTAGATAGGGGGCCCAATTCACCCCTCCACTTT. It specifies CASSVDRGPNSPLHF.